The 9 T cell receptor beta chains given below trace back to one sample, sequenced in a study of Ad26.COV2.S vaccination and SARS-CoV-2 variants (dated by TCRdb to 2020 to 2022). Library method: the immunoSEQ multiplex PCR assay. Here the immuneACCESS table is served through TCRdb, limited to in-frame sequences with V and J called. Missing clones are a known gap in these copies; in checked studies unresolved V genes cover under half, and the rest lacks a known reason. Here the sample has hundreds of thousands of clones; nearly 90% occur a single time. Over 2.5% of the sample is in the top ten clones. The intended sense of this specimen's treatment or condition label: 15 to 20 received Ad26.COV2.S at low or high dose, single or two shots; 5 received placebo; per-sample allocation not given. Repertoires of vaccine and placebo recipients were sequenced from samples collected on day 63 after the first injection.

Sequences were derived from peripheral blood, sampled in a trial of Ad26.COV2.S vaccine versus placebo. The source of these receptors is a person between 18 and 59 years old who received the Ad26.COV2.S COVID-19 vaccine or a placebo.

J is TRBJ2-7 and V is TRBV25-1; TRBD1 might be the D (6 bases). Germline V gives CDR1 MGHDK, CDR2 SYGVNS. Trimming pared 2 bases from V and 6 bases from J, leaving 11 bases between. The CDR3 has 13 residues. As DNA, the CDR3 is TGTGCCAGCAGTGAAGCGTTCAGGGGCGAGCAGTACGTC. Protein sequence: CASSEAFRGEQYV.

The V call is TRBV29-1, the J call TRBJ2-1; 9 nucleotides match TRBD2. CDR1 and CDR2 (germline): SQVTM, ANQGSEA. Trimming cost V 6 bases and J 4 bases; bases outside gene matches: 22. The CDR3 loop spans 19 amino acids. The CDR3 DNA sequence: TGCAGCGTCTCACTTTGGTCTAGCGGGACTCCTCAGGGATACAATGAGCAGTTCTTC. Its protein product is CSVSLWSSGTPQGYNEQFF.

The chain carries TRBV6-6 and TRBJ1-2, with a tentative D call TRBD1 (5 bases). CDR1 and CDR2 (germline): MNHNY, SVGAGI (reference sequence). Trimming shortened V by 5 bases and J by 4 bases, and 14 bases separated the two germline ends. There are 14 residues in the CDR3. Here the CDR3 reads CASSTGDPPYGYTF. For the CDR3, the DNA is TGTGCCAGCAGTACAGGAGACCCACCCTATGGCTACACCTTC.

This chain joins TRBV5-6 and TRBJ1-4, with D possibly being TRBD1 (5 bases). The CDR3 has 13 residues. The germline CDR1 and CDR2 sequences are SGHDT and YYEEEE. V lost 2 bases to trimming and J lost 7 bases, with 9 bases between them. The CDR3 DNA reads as TGTGCCAGCAGCTTCGGGGGTAGTGAAAAACTGTTTTTT. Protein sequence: CASSFGGSEKLFF.

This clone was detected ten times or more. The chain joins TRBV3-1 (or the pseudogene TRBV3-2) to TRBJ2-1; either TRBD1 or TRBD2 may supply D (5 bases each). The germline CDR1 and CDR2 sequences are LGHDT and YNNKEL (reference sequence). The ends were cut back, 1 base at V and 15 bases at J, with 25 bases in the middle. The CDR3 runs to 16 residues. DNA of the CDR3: TGTGCCAGCAGCCAAGGTCGGAGCCAGGGACCCCAGGCGCGGTTCTTC. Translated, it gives CASSQGRSQGPQARFF.

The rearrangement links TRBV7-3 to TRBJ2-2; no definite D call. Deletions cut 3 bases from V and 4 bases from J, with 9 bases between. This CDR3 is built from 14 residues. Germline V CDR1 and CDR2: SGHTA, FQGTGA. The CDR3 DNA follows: TGTGCCAGCAGCTTTGGTCCTCTCACCGGGGAGCTGTTTTTT. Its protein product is CASSFGPLTGELFF. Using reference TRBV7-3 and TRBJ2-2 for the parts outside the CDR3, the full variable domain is GAGVSQTPSNKVTEKGKYVELRCDPISGHTALYWYRQSLGQGPEFLIYFQGTGAADDSGLPNDRFFAVRPEGSVSTLKIQRTERGDSAVYLCASSFGPLTGELFFGEGSRLTVL.

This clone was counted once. The DNA of the CDR3 is TGTGCCAGCAGTTACTCGATAGGGGGGTCAGATACGCAGTATTTT. Protein sequence: CASSYSIGGSDTQYF. The J gene is TRBJ2-3, the V gene TRBV6-5; D may be TRBD1 or TRBD2 (6 bases each). The CDR3 totals 15 residues. V lost 0 bases and J 4 bases, leaving 11 bases between the germline ends. CDR1 is MNHEY and CDR2 is SVGAGI in the germline V gene.

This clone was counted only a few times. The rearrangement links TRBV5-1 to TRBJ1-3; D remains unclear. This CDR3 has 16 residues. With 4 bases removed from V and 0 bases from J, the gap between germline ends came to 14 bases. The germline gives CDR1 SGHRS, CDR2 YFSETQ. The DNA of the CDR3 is TGCGCCAGCAGCCCCACCGGACCGATCTCTGGAAACACCATATATTTT. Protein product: CASSPTGPISGNTIYF.

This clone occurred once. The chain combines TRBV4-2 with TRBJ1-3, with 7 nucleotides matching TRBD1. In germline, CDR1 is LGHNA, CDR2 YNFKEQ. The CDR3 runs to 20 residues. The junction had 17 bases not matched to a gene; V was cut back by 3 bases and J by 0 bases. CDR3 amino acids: CASSQRQGTSREGSGNTIYF. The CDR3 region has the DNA TGTGCCAGCAGCCAGAGACAGGGAACGAGTCGAGAGGGCTCTGGAAACACCATATATTTT.